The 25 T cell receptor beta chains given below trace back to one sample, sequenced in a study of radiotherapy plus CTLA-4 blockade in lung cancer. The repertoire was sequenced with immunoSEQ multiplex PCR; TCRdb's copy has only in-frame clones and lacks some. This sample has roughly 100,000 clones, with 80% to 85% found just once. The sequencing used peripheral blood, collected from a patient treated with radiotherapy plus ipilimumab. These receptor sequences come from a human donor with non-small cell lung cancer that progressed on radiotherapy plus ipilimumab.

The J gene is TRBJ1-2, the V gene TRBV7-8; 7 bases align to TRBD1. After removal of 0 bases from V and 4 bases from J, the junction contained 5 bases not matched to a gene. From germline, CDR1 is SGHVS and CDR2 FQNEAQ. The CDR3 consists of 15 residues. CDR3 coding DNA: TGTGCCAGCAGCTTAGCCCGGACAGGAGCCTATGGCTACACCTTC. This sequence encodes CASSLARTGAYGYTF. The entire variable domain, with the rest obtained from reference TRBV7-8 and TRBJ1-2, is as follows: GAGVSQSPRYKVAKRGQDVALRCDPISGHVSLFWYQQALGQGPEFLTYFQNEAQLDKSGLPSDRFFAERPEGSVSTLKIQRTQQEDSAVYLCASSLARTGAYGYTFGSGTRLTVV.

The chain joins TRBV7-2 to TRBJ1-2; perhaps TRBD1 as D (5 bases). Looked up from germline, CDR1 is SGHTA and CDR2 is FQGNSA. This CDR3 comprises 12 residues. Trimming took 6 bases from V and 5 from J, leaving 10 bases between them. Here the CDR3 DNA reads TGTGCCAGCAGGACAGCGGGATATGGCTACACCTTC. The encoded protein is CASRTAGYGYTF.

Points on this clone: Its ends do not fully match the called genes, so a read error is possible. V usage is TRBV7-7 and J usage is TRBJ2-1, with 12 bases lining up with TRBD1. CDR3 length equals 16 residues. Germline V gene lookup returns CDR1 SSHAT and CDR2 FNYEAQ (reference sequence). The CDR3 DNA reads TGTGCTAGCAGCTTGGGACAGGGGGCGCCTTACAATGAGCAGTTCTTC. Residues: CASSLGQGAPYNEQFF.

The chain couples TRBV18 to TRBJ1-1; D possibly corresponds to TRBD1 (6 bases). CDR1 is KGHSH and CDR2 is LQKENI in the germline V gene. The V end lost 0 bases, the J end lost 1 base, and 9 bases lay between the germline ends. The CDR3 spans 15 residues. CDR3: CASSPPGQQNTEAFF. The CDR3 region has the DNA TGTGCCAGCTCACCACCAGGACAGCAGAACACTGAAGCTTTCTTT.

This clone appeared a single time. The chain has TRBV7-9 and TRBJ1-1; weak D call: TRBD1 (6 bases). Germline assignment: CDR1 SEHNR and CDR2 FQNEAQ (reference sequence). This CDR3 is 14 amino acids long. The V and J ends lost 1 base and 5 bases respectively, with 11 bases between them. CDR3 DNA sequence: TGTGCCAGCAGCTTAGGCCGGAGGGGGACTGAAGCTTTCTTT. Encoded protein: CASSLGRRGTEAFF.

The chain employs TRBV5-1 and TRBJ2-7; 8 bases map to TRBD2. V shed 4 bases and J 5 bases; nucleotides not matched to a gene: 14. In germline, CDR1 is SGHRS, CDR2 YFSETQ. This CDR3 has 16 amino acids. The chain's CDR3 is CASSVLTGGRQNEQYF. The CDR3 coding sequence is TGCGCCAGCAGCGTCCTTACGGGCGGGAGGCAGAACGAGCAGTACTTC.

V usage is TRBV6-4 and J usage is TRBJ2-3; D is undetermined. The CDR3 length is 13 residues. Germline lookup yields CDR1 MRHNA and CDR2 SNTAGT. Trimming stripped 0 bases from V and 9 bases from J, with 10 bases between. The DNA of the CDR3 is TGTGCCAGCAGTGACTCTGGAGAGGACACGCAGTATTTT. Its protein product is CASSDSGEDTQYF.

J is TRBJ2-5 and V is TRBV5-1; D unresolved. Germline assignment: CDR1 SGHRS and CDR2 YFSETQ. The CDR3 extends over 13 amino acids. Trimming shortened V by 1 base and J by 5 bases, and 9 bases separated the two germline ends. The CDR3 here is CASSLRPRETQYF. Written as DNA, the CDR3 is TGCGCCAGCAGCTTGCGACCCAGGGAGACCCAGTACTTC.

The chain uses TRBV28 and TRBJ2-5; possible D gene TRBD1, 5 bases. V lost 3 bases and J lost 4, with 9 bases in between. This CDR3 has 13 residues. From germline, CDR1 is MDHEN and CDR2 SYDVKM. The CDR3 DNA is TGTGCCAGCAGTTTCCAGGGTACAGAGACCCAGTACTTC. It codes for CASSFQGTETQYF.

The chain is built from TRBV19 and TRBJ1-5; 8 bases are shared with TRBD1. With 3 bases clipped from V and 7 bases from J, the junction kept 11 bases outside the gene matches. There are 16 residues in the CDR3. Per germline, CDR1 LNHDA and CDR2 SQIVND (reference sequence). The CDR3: CASSIRQGALDQPQHF. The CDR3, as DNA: TGTGCCAGTAGTATCCGCCAGGGGGCTCTGGACCAGCCCCAGCATTTT.

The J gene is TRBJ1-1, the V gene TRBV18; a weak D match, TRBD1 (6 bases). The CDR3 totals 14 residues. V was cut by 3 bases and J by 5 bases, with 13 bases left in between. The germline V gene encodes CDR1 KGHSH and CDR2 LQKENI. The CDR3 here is CASSPLGGRTEAFF. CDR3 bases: TGTGCCAGCTCACCGTTAGGGGGACGGACTGAAGCTTTCTTT. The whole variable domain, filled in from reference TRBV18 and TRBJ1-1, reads NAGVMQNPRHLVRRRGQEARLRCSPMKGHSHVYWYRQLPEEGLKFMVYLQKENIIDESGMPKERFSAEFPKEGPSILRIQQVVRGDSAAYFCASSPLGGRTEAFFGQGTRLTVV.

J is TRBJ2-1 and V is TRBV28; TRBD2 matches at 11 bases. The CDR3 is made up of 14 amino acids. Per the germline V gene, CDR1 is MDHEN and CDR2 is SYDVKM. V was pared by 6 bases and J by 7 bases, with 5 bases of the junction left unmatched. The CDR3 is CASRLAGGPNEQFF. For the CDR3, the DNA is TGTGCCAGCAGATTAGCGGGAGGGCCGAATGAGCAGTTCTTC.

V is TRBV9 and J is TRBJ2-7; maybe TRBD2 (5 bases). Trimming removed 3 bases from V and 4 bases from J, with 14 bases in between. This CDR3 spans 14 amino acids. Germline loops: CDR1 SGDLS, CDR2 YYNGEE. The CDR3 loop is CASSAADYVYEQYF. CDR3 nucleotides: TGTGCCAGCAGCGCCGCCGACTACGTTTACGAGCAGTACTTC. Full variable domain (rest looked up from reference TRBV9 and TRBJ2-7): DSGVTQTPKHLITATGQRVTLRCSPRSGDLSVYWYQQSLDQGLQFLIQYYNGEERAKGNILERFSAQQFPDLHSELNLSSLELGDSALYFCASSAADYVYEQYFGPGTRLTVT.

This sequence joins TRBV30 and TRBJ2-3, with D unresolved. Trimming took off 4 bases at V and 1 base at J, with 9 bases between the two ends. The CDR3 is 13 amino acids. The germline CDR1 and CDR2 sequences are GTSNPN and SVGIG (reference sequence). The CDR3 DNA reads TGTGCCTGGAATTTGGATGGCACAGATACGCAGTATTTT. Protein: CAWNLDGTDTQYF.

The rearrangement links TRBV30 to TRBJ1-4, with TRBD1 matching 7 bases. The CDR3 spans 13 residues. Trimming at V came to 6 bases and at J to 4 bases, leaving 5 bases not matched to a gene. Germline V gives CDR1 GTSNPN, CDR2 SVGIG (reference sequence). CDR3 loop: CACNRDSNEKLFF. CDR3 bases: TGTGCCTGCAACCGGGACAGTAATGAAAAACTGTTTTTT.

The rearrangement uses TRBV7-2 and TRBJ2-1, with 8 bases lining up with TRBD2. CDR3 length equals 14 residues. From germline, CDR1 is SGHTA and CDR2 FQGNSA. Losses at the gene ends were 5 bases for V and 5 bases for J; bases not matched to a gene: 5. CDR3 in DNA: TGTGCCAGCAGCAGATTACTAGCGGACAATGAGCAGTTCTTC. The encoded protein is CASSRLLADNEQFF. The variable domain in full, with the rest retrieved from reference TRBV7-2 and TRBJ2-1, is GAGVSQSPSNKVTEKGKDVELRCDPISGHTALYWYRQSLGQGLEFLIYFQGNSAPDKSGLPSDRFSAERTGGSVSTLTIQRTQQEDSAVYLCASSRLLADNEQFFGPGTRLTVL.

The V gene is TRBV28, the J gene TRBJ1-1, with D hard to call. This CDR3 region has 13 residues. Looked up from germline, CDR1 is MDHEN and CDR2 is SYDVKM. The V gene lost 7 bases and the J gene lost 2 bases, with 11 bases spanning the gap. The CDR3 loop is CASTPFVNTEAFF. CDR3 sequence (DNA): TGTGCCAGCACCCCTTTCGTCAACACTGAAGCTTTCTTT. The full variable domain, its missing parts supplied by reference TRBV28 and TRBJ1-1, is DVKVTQSSRYLVKRTGEKVFLECVQDMDHENMFWYRQDPGLGLRLIYFSYDVKMKEKGDIPEGYSVSREKKERFSLILESASTNQTSMYLCASTPFVNTEAFFGQGTRLTVV.

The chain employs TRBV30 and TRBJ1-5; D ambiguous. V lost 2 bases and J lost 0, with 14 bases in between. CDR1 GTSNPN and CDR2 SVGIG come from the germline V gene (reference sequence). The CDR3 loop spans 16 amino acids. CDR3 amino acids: CAWSRYGVNSNQPQHF. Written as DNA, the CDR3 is TGTGCCTGGAGTAGGTACGGGGTAAATAGCAATCAGCCCCAGCATTTT. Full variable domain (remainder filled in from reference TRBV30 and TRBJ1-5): SQTIHQWPATLVQPVGSPLSLECTVEGTSNPNLYWYRQAAGRGLQLLFYSVGIGQISSEVPQNLSASRPQDRQFILSSKKLLLSDSGFYLCAWSRYGVNSNQPQHFGDGTRLSIL.

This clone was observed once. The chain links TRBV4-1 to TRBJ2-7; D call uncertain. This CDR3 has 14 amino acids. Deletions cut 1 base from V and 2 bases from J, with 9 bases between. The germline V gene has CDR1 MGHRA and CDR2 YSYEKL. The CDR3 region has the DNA TGCGCCAGCAGCCAAGCGGGCTTCGCCTACGAGCAGTACTTC. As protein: CASSQAGFAYEQYF.

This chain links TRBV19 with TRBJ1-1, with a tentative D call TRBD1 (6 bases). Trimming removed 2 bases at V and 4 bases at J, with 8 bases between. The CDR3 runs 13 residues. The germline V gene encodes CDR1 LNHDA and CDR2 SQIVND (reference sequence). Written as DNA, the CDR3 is TGTGCCAGTAGTATAACAGGGAGCACTGAAGCTTTCTTT. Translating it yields CASSITGSTEAFF.

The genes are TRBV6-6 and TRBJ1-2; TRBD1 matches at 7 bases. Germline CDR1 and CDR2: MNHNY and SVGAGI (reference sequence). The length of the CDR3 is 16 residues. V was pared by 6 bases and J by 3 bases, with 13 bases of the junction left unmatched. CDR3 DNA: TGTGCCAGCAGCGATAGACAGGGCGGATCAGACTATGGCTACACCTTC. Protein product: CASSDRQGGSDYGYTF.

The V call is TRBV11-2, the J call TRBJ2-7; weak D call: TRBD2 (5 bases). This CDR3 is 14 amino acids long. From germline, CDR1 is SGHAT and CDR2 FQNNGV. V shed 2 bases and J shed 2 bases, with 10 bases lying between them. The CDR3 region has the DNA TGTGCCAGCAGCTTAACTACAGCGGCCTACGAGCAGTACTTC. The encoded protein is CASSLTTAAYEQYF. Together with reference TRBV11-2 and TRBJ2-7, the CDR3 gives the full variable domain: EAGVAQSPRYKIIEKRQSVAFWCNPISGHATLYWYQQILGQGPKLLIQFQNNGVVDDSQLPKDRFSAERLKGVDSTLKIQPAKLEDSAVYLCASSLTTAAYEQYFGPGTRLTVT.

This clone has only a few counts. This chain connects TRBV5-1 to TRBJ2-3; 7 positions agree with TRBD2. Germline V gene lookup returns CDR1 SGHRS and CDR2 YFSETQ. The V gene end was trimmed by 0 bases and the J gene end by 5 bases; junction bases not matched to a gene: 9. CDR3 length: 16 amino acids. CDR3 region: CASSLGGTSGIDTQYF. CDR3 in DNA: TGCGCCAGCAGCTTGGGTGGTACCAGCGGGATAGATACGCAGTATTTT.

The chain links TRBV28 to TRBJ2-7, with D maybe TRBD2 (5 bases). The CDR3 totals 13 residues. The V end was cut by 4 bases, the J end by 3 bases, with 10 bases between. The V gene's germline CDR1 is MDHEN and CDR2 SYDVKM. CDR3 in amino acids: CASSYGGGYEQYV. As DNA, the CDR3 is TGTGCCAGCAGTTATGGAGGTGGCTACGAGCAGTACGTC.

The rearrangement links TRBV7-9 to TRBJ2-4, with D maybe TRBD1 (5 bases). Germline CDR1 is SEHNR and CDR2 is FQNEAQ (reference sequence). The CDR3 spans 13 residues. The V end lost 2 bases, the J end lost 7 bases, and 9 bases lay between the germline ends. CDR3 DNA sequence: TGTGCCAGCAGCTTACAGGGTCAGAACATTCAGTACTTC. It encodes CASSLQGQNIQYF. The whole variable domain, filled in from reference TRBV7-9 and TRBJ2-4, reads DTGVSQNPRHKITKRGQNVTFRCDPISEHNRLYWYRQTLGQGPEFLTYFQNEAQLEKSRLLSDRFSAERPKGSFSTLEIQRTEQGDSAMYLCASSLQGQNIQYFGAGTRLSVL.